This T cell receptor (beta chain) was identified in a study of T-cell reconstitution after alpha-beta-depleted transplantation in children. Germline V gene data show CDR1 as DFQATT and CDR2 as SNEGSKA (reference sequence). The CDR3 has 16 residues. The J segment lost 2 bases and the V segment lost 4 bases, leaving 12 bases of the junction unmatched. Remarks on this clonotype: Its antigen is not identified.

Study findings and constraints: Newly produced T cells mostly provided counts and TCRbeta diversity after one year, as hyperexpanded clones declined. Surviving thymic progenitors and recipient T cells were the source of high TCRbeta diversity at day 60 in some patients.

This sample's TCRbeta library carried unique molecular identifier barcodes. TCRdb called the PCR reads again in MiXCR, with one record for every CDR3 protein. This repertoire shows a few hundred thousand distinct CDR3 sequences, under 15% found once; its top ten account for about 2%. The source is a male patient aged 10 to 17 who had a stem cell transplant for acute myeloid leukemia, so the T cells may come from the graft donor. The V call is TRBV20-1, the J call TRBJ2-3, with 7 nucleotides matching TRBD1. Sequencing used PBMCs, mostly from graft donor cells, obtained 360 days after TCRalphabeta/CD19-depleted stem cell transplant. CDR3 protein: CSAIPPGQLITDTQYF. Here the CDR3 DNA reads TGCAGTGCTATTCCACCGGGACAGCTTATCACAGATACGCAGTATTTT.